This T cell receptor beta chain came from a study of cytomegalovirus exposure and HLA in healthy donors. This CDR3 has 14 residues. CDR1 and CDR2 (germline): SGHAT, FQNNGV. Trimming removed 1 base at V and 3 bases at J, with 10 bases between. The PCR contained 60 Vbeta and 13 Jbeta primers. TCRdb's table, derived via immunoSEQ multiplex PCR, lists solely in-frame clones and lacks some. The top ten clones hold 1% of a sample with 200,000 to 250,000 clones, about 89% of them seen once. In this sample, this clone turned up once. The sequencing input was PBMCs. This sequence joins TRBV11-2 and TRBJ2-7; no firm D call. This clonotype was sampled from a woman under 30 in good health and CMV-seronegative. Here the CDR3 reads CASSLGQNRYEQYF. CDR3 in DNA: TGTGCCAGCAGCTTAGGGCAGAATCGCTACGAGCAGTACTTC. Drawing the rest from reference TRBV11-2 and TRBJ2-7, the complete variable domain is EAGVAQSPRYKIIEKRQSVAFWCNPISGHATLYWYQQILGQGPKLLIQFQNNGVVDDSQLPKDRFSAERLKGVDSTLKIQPAKLEDSAVYLCASSLGQNRYEQYFGPGTRLTVT.